This entry describes one TCR beta chain. Its antigen is as yet unknown. The CDR3 covers 13 residues. Germline V gene sequence: CDR1 SGHTA, CDR2 FQGNSA. V shed 5 bases and J shed 9 bases, with 14 bases lying between them. The sample belongs to a study of T cell responses to AZD1222 COVID-19 vaccine. Study-level points and caveats: The sample set comprised mostly white British donors with more females, and clonal diversity was possibly underestimated. Across spike, vaccine-associated CD4 TCRs were found, dominant at 160-218 and 743-854.

Here immunoSEQ multiplex PCR was the method, and the copy in TCRdb shows in-frame clones only, minus some. Counted here are approximately 130,000 clones, 85% to 90% occurring once; the ten biggest clones make up approximately 12%. This rearrangement joins TRBV7-2 to TRBJ2-4; D unresolved. The source is an adult in good health. Sequenced material: peripheral blood, taken on day 0 of MenACWY control vaccination. The CDR3 DNA reads as TGTGCCAGCAGCAGAAACGCCGTCGGCATTCAGTACTTC. It is translated as CASSRNAVGIQYF. The variable domain in full, with the rest retrieved from reference TRBV7-2 and TRBJ2-4, is GAGVSQSPSNKVTEKGKDVELRCDPISGHTALYWYRQSLGQGLEFLIYFQGNSAPDKSGLPSDRFSAERTGGSVSTLTIQRTQQEDSAVYLCASSRNAVGIQYFGAGTRLSVL.